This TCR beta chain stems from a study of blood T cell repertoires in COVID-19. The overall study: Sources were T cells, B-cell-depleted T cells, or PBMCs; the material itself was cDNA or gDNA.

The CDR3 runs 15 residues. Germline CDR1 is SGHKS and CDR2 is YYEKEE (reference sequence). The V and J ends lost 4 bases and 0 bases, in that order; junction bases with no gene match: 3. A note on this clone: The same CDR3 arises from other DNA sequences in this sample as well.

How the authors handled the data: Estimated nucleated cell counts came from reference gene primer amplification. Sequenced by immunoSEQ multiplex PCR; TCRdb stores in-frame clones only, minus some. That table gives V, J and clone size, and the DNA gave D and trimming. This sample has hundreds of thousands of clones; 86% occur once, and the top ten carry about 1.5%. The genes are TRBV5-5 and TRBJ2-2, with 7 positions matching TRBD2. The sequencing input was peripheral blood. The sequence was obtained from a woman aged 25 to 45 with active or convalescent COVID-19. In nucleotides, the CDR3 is TGTGCCAGCAGCCTCGGGACTACGAACACCGGGGAGCTGTTTTTT. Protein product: CASSLGTTNTGELFF.